This T cell receptor beta chain was retrieved from a study of cytomegalovirus exposure and HLA in healthy donors. Study background: As released early, the data held some 80 million unique TCRs from HLA-typed donors. Broader study findings: The authors enumerated 150 to 200 TCR beta chains as linked to cytomegalovirus.

Points on this clone: Its antigen is unidentified.

Trimming took 4 bases from V and 8 from J; bases not matched to a gene: 10. The CDR3 sequence is 14 residues long. Germline CDR1 is SGDLS and CDR2 is YYNGEE. Amplification used 60 Vbeta primers and 13 Jbeta primers. The assay was immunoSEQ multiplex PCR, and TCRdb's table has in-frame clones only and misses some. The table has under 200,000 clones, roughly four fifths seen once. The chain links TRBV9 to TRBJ2-3; 7 bases agree with TRBD1. This receptor was identified in a male donor in good health and CMV-seropositive. The sample taken for sequencing was PBMCs. The CDR3, as DNA: TGTGCCAGCAGCCCCCAAGGGACAGAAGGTACGCAGTATTTT. It specifies CASSPQGTEGTQYF.